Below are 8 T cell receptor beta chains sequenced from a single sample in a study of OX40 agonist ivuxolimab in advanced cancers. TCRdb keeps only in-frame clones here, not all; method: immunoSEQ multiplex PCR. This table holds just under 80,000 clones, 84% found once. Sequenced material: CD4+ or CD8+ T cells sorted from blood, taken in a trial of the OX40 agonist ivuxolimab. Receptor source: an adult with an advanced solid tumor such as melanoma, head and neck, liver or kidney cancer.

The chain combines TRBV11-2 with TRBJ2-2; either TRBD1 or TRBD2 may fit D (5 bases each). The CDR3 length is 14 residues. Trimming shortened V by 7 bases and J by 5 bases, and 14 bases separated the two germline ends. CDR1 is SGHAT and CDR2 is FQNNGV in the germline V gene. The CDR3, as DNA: TGTGCCAGCACCTCCGGGACCCATACCGGGGAGCTGTTTTTT. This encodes CASTSGTHTGELFF.

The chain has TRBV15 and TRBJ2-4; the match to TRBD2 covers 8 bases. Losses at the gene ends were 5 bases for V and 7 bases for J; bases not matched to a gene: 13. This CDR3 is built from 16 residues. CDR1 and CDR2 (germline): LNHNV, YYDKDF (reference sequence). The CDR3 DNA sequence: TGTGCCACCAGCCCCCGGGGGAGCGGGAGTAGGAACATTCAGTACTTC. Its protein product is CATSPRGSGSRNIQYF.

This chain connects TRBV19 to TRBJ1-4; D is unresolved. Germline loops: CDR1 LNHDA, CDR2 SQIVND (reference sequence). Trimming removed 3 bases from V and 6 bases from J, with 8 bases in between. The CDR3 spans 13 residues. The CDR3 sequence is CASSMKVDEKLFF. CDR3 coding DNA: TGTGCCAGTAGTATGAAAGTCGATGAAAAACTGTTTTTT.

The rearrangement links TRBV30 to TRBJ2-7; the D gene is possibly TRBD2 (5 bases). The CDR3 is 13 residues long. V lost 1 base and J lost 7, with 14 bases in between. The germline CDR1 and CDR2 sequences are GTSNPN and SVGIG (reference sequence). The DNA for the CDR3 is TGTGCCTGGAGTGGAGGGCAGGCCCGGGAGCAGTACTTC. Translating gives CAWSGGQAREQYF.

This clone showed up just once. The CDR3 loop reads CASSDLRDIGSSEQYF. Here the CDR3 DNA reads TGCGCCAGCAGTGACCTTCGGGACATCGGCTCCTCTGAGCAGTACTTC. The V and J genes are TRBV10-1 and TRBJ2-7; TRBD1 is a possible D gene (6 bases). Trimming took 3 bases from V and 7 from J, leaving 22 bases between them. Germline V gene sequence: CDR1 WNHNN, CDR2 SYGVQD (reference sequence). The length of the CDR3 is 16 residues.

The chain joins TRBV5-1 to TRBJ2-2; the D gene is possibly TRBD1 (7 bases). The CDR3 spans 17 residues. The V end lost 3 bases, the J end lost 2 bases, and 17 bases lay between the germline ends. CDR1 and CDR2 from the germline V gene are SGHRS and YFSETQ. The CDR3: CASSSPQGGSNTGELFF. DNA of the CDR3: TGCGCCAGCAGCTCCCCTCAGGGGGGCTCTAACACCGGGGAGCTGTTTTTT.

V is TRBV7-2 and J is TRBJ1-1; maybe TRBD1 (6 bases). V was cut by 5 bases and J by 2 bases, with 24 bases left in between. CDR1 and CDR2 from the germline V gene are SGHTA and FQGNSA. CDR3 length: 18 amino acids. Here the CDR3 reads CASSLNRPGQLKNTEAFF. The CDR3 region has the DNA TGTGCCAGCAGCCTGAATCGTCCAGGACAGTTAAAAAACACTGAAGCTTTCTTT.

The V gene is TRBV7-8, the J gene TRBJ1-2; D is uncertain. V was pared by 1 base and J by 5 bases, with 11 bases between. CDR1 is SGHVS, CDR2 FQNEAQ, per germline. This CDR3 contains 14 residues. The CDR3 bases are TGTGCCAGCAGCTTAGACCCCCCGCGTTATGGCTACACCTTC. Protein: CASSLDPPRYGYTF.